The 15 T cell receptor beta chains below come from one sample, sequenced in a study of blood T cell repertoires in COVID-19. Libraries were prepared by immunoSEQ multiplex PCR; TCRdb keeps only in-frame clonotypes and omits some of them. Of about 81,000 clones in the sample, roughly four fifths were seen once. The specimen was peripheral blood. The origin of the receptors is a human donor in a cohort sampled during active COVID-19.

The chain links TRBV29-1 to TRBJ2-7; 9 bases are shared with TRBD1. CDR1 and CDR2 from the germline V gene are SQVTM and ANQGSEA. The V gene end was trimmed by 1 base and the J gene end by 0 bases; junction bases not matched to a gene: 10. The length of the CDR3 is 17 residues. CDR3 nucleotide sequence: TGCAGCGTTGAAGCCCCGCGGGGACAGGGCTTCTCCTACGAGCAGTACTTC. Its translation: CSVEAPRGQGFSYEQYF.

The chain combines TRBV25-1 with TRBJ2-5; 9 nucleotides match TRBD2. The CDR3 is 13 residues long. Germline V CDR1 and CDR2: MGHDK, SYGVNS. The V segment lost 8 bases and the J segment 2 bases; nucleotides outside the gene matches: 3. This chain's CDR3 is CASGTSGQETQYF. The CDR3 region has the DNA TGTGCCAGCGGCACTAGCGGGCAAGAGACCCAGTACTTC.

The V call is TRBV7-9, the J call TRBJ2-3, with TRBD1 identical over 7 bases. Germline V gene data show CDR1 as SEHNR and CDR2 as FQNEAQ (reference sequence). The J segment lost 7 bases and the V segment lost 4 bases, leaving 8 bases of the junction unmatched. The CDR3 covers 14 residues. The CDR3 nucleotides are TGTGCCAGCAGCTCGAACAGGGGCCCCAATACGCAGTATTTT. Its translation is CASSSNRGPNTQYF.

For this clone: Compared with germline, one end of the junction differs, possibly owing to a read error. The J gene is TRBJ2-1, the V gene TRBV7-3; a possible D gene is TRBD1 (6 bases). In germline, CDR1 is SGHTA, CDR2 FQGTGA. The CDR3 is 15 residues long. CDR3 sequence: CASRLNPNTGNEQFF. CDR3 DNA sequence: TGTGCCAGCAGGTTAAACCCCAACACAGGGAATGAGCAGTTCTTC.

The V gene is TRBV11-2, the J gene TRBJ1-2, with D possibly being TRBD1 (5 bases). V lost 4 bases, J lost 3 bases, and 6 bases lay in between. CDR3 length equals 12 residues. In germline, CDR1 is SGHAT, CDR2 FQNNGV. For the CDR3, the DNA is TGTGCCAGCAGCTCGGGGGACTATGGCTACACCTTC. It yields the protein CASSSGDYGYTF.

The J gene is TRBJ1-1, the V gene TRBV18; D uncertain. The CDR3 consists of 12 residues. Germline CDR1 reads KGHSH; CDR2 reads LQKENI. V was shortened by 4 bases and J by 7 bases, with 10 bases between the two germline ends. The DNA of the CDR3 is TGTGCCAGCTCACATTTCGAGAGTGAAGCTTTCTTT. It yields the protein CASSHFESEAFF.

This chain uses TRBV5-1 with TRBJ1-2; no clear D. Germline assignment: CDR1 SGHRS and CDR2 YFSETQ. The CDR3 runs 15 residues. Deletions cut 0 bases from V and 4 bases from J, with 13 bases between. The DNA for the CDR3 is TGCGCCAGCAGCTTGGCGTCAGGTCGTGGCTATGGCTACACCTTC. Translated, it gives CASSLASGRGYGYTF.

The J gene is TRBJ2-7, the V gene TRBV7-9, with D perhaps matching TRBD1 (6 bases). Trimming stripped 3 bases from V and 5 bases from J, with 23 bases between. Germline V gives CDR1 SEHNR, CDR2 FQNEAQ (reference sequence). The CDR3 loop spans 17 amino acids. CDR3 nucleotide sequence: TGTGCCAGCAGCTTCTTCTCCCCCTCACAGGGTCTCCACGAGCAGTACTTC. Residues: CASSFFSPSQGLHEQYF.

The rearrangement joins TRBV7-6 to TRBJ2-7, with 7 bases lining up with TRBD1. Germline trimming cut 5 bases from V and 7 bases from J; bases unmatched to any gene: 14. CDR3 length: 15 amino acids. Per the germline V gene, CDR1 is SGHVS and CDR2 is FNYEAQ. As DNA, the CDR3 is TGTGCCAGCAGCACCAACAGGGGTTACGGTGGGGAGCAGTACTTC. It translates to CASSTNRGYGGEQYF. The full variable domain, completed using reference TRBV7-6 and TRBJ2-7, is GAGVSQSPRYKVTKRGQDVALRCDPISGHVSLYWYRQALGQGPEFLTYFNYEAQQDKSGLPNDRFSAERPEGSISTLTIQRTEQRDSAMYRCASSTNRGYGGEQYFGPGTRLTVT.

The V call is TRBV6-6, the J call TRBJ1-2; D is uncertain. CDR1 is MNHNY, CDR2 SVGAGI, per germline (reference sequence). The CDR3 spans 15 residues. Trimming took off 4 bases at V and 4 bases at J, with 16 bases between the two ends. The DNA of the CDR3 is TGTGCCAGCAGTTCCCCTCCATTTGAGGTCTATGGCTACACCTTC. Translation gives CASSSPPFEVYGYTF.

This clone appeared a few times. V and J are TRBV25-1 and TRBJ2-7; possible D gene TRBD1, 5 bases. Germline values: CDR1 MGHDK, CDR2 SYGVNS. The CDR3 runs 14 residues. The germline V and J ends were trimmed by 2 bases and 6 bases, with 14 bases remaining between them. This CDR3 is CASSEIQGLAEQYF. CDR3 sequence (DNA): TGTGCCAGCAGTGAAATTCAGGGATTGGCCGAGCAGTACTTC.

The chain combines TRBV30 with TRBJ1-1; a weak D match, TRBD1 (5 bases). Germline V gene lookup returns CDR1 GTSNPN and CDR2 SVGIG (reference sequence). The CDR3 runs 11 residues. The germline V and J ends were trimmed by 4 bases and 8 bases, with 11 bases remaining between them. The chain's CDR3 is CAWMRGREAFF. Written as DNA, the CDR3 is TGTGCCTGGATGCGGGGCAGGGAAGCTTTCTTT.

The chain links TRBV21-1 to TRBJ2-7; the table's D call, TRBD1, has no DNA check behind it. TRBV21-1 is shown as a pseudogene. This CDR3 region has 17 residues. The CDR3 sequence is CASSKRGGTGTGASQYF. The CDR3 bases are TGTGCCAGCAGCAAAAGGGGCGGTACTGGGACAGGGGCATCGCAGTACTTC.

This chain joins TRBV15 and TRBJ1-1; maybe TRBD1 (6 bases). Deletions cut 8 bases from V and 3 bases from J, with 19 bases between. In germline, CDR1 is LNHNV, CDR2 YYDKDF (reference sequence). CDR3 length: 15 amino acids. The CDR3 protein is CATCTDQGTHTEAFF. Written as DNA, the CDR3 is TGTGCCACCTGTACGGATCAGGGGACGCACACTGAAGCTTTCTTT.

This rearrangement joins TRBV12-3 or TRBV12-4 to TRBJ1-2; possible D gene TRBD1, 5 bases. The V and J ends lost 5 bases and 4 bases respectively, with 11 bases between them. The CDR3 length is 13 residues. The CDR3 sequence is CASSITGTYGYTF. CDR3 DNA: TGTGCCAGCAGTATCACAGGAACCTATGGCTACACCTTC.